This T cell receptor beta chain came from a study of shared clonotypes between healthy human individuals. Points from the study as a whole: An expected dependence of interdonor clonotype sharing on sequencing depth was noted.

This table comes from immunoSEQ multiplex PCR, and its TCRdb copy is limited to in-frame clones, with some not included. The sample consists of over a million clones, nearly 99% of them appearing once. The V gene lost 0 bases and the J gene lost 0 bases, with 15 bases spanning the gap. The CDR3 has 18 residues. Germline values: CDR1 LGHNA, CDR2 YSLEER. Regarding this clone: Its antigen is unknown.

Material for sequencing was naive CD4+ T cells sorted from blood. Regarding subset: CD45RA+ positively selected. The rearrangement uses TRBV4-3 and TRBJ2-1; D call uncertain. The TCR originated in a man aged 25 to 45 in good health. The CDR3 DNA follows: TGCGCCAGCAGCCAAGAGCCCACTGGGGTTAGCTCCTACAATGAGCAGTTCTTC. It is translated as CASSQEPTGVSSYNEQFF.